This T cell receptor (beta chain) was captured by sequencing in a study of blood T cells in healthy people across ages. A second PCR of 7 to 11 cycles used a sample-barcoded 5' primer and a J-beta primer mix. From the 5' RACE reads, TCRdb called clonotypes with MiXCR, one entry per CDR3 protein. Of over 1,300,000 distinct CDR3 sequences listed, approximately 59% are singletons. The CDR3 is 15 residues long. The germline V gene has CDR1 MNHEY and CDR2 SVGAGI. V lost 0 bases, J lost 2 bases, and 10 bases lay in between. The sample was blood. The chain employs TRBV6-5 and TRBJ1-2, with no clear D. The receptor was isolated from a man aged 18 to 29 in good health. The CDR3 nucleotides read TGTGCCAGCAGTTACTCGGCCGAGCTAAACTATGGCTACACCTTC. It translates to CASSYSAELNYGYTF.